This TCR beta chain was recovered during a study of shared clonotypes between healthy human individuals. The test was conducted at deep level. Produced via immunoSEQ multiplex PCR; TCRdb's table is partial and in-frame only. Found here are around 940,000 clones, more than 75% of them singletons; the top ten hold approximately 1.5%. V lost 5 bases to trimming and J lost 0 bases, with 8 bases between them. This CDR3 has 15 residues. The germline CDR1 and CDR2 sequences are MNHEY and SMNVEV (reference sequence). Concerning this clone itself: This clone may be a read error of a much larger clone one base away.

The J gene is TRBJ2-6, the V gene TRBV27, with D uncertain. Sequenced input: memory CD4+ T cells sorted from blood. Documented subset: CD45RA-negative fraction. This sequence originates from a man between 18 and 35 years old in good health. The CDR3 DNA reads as TGTGCCAGCAGTGCCGACAACTCTGGGGCCAACGTCCTGACTTTC. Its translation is CASSADNSGANVLTF.